Below, one TCR beta chain is given with its context. Its binding antigen is unknown. Base qualities are missing; no much larger clone stands one base away. The treatment or condition label, as the study defines it: preoperative locoregional IRX-2 cytokine immunotherapy. The samples were obtained from a phase Ib study that tested preoperative, locoregional IRX-2 cytokine immunotherapy designed to prime immune responses. Patients with early-stage breast cancer who were given IRX-2 before surgery served as donors. This entry is derived from a study of preoperative IRX-2 immunotherapy in early breast cancer (dated by TCRdb to the late 2010s). The germline V gene encodes CDR1 MDHEN and CDR2 SYDVKM. The CDR3 starts with the cysteine, ends with the phenylalanine, and has 15 residues. Only the CDR3 part of the read is kept: 45 bases, read in frame from the first base. V is clipped by 3 bases and J by 11 bases, and the sequence between their germline boundaries is 17 bases long.

To prepare the library, the immunoSEQ multiplex PCR assay was applied. Imported from immuneACCESS, the table was reduced by TCRdb to in-frame sequences with V and J called. These copies leave out some clones; in studies compared against another copy, an unresolved V gene accounts for under half, and the cause of the remainder is not known. The sample table shows tens of thousands of clones, and approximately 83% are seen once. Roughly 3.2% of the sample lies in the top ten. This receptor chain uses TRBV28 and TRBJ1-6; tentative D gene TRBD1, with 6 bases matching. The TCR sequence derives from a human donor with breast cancer. This specimen was acquired from a patient treated with IRX-2 immunotherapy. The DNA sequence is given as TGTGCCAGCAGTTTGCCGGGGACAATAGTTACACCCCTCCACTTT. Its coded protein is CASSLPGTIVTPLHF.